Below, 3 T cell receptor beta chains from the same sample are listed, as sequenced in a study of human T cells and chemical hapten exposure. TCRdb re-called the RACE reads through MiXCR, storing one row per CDR3 protein. The data hold approximately 370,000 distinct CDR3 sequences, with roughly 6% observed a single time. Time point here: pre-sensitization, week 0. The treatment denotes: therapeutic diphenylcyclopropenone sensitization with weekly scalp DPC. The sequencing used whole blood, collected in connection with sensitization to the hapten diphenylcyclopropenone (DPC). These receptors were collected from a woman aged 18-29 years with alopecia areata. Some clones in this sample may be carry-over from other donors' samples.

This clonotype was seen only a few times. The chain carries TRBV7-2 and TRBJ1-3, with 9 bases identical to TRBD1. The junction had 1 base not matched to a gene; V was cut back by 2 bases and J by 2 bases. This CDR3 has 15 amino acids. CDR1 and CDR2 from the germline V gene are SGHTA and FQGNSA. The CDR3 sequence is CASSLTGGTGNTIYF. Here the CDR3 DNA reads TGTGCCAGCAGCTTAACAGGGGGCACTGGAAACACCATATATTTT.

A few counts support this clonotype. The chain joins TRBV7-2 to TRBJ1-6; 9 nucleotides line up with TRBD1. V lost 1 base to trimming and J lost 6 bases; unmatched junction nucleotides: 10. In germline, CDR1 is SGHTA, CDR2 FQGNSA. The CDR3 is 18 amino acids. The CDR3 sequence: CASSLVGMGQGGNSPLHF. CDR3 bases: TGTGCCAGCAGCTTAGTCGGGATGGGACAGGGTGGTAATTCACCCCTCCACTTT.

The table lists this clonotype with a few counts. The chain recombines TRBV7-3 with TRBJ1-1, with a tentative D call TRBD1 (5 bases). V lost 2 bases, J lost 6 bases, and 16 bases lay in between. The CDR3 contains 15 residues. From germline, CDR1 is SGHTA and CDR2 FQGTGA. CDR3 coding DNA: TGTGCCAGCAGCTTAGAGGGGACCGGACGCTCTGAAGCTTTCTTT. This gives the protein CASSLEGTGRSEAFF. The full variable domain, in which reference TRBV7-3 and TRBJ1-1 provide the parts outside the CDR3, is GAGVSQTPSNKVTEKGKYVELRCDPISGHTALYWYRQSLGQGPEFLIYFQGTGAADDSGLPNDRFFAVRPEGSVSTLKIQRTERGDSAVYLCASSLEGTGRSEAFFGQGTRLTVV.